This TCR beta chain came from a study of Ad26.COV2.S vaccination and SARS-CoV-2 variants (dated by TCRdb to the early 2020s). Study-wide context: Donors in the vaccine arm were drawn from COV1001, a phase I-IIa trial of Ad26.COV2.S in healthy adults that was multicentre, randomized, double-blind and placebo-controlled. Ad26.COV2.S was given intramuscularly at 5x10^10 or 1x10^11 viral particles, as a single shot or as two shots 56 days apart. Trial participants were randomized into five groups of five, in which low-dose or high-dose Ad26.COV2.S was given once or twice, or placebo was given on both occasions. The specificity and breadth of SARS-CoV-2-reactive T cell receptors after Ad26.COV2.S vaccination were assessed by TCRbeta repertoire sequencing. The TCR-sequenced set comprised around 32 samples: around 20 Ad26.COV2.S vaccine recipients, 5 placebo recipients and 8 SARS-CoV-2 convalescent individuals. Throughout the experiments and outcome assessment, investigators stayed blinded to trial group allocation. The paper as a whole reports these results and caveats: Ad26.COV2.S recipients had higher spike-specific TCR breadth than placebo recipients (P = 0.0014). After vaccination, spike-specific CD8+ and CD4+ T cell responses were reported to show substantial breadth. It was noted by the authors that total T cell responses may have been underestimated by the TCR breadth and depth analyses. Comparing responses between vaccine doses or regimens was not something the study was powered to do. Vaccine and placebo recipients had similar non-spike TCR breadth, a finding consistent with the vaccine containing only spike.

Reading from cysteine to phenylalanine, the CDR3 counts 16 amino acids. CDR3 DNA is the only sequence kept; it has 48 bases, read in frame from the first base. V trim: 5 bases; J trim: 4 bases; unmatched bases: 9. CDR1 is given as SGHTA and CDR2 as FQGNSA, both from the germline V gene. The immunoSEQ Assay was the method used to sequence TCRbeta CDR3 regions. After extraction, genomic DNA underwent amplification by bias-controlled multiplex PCR, followed by high-throughput sequencing. Concerning the study's data processing: To quantify the absolute abundance of every unique TCRbeta CDR3 region, sequences were collapsed and filtered. T cell fraction was estimated by normalizing TCRbeta template counts to usable DNA, with usable DNA measured through amplification of reference genes found in all nucleated cells. Repertoire TCRs were annotated as SARS-CoV-2-specific by exact matching of V gene, CDR3 amino acid sequence and J gene to a known reactive TCR set. The reference SARS-CoV-2 TCR set was derived from MIRA and filtered for enrichment in COVID-19-positive ImmuneCODE repertoires, a step that removed public or cross-reactive TCRs. Using the MIRA antigens, annotated TCRs were further analysed by specific ORF or by position within an ORF. Breadth was defined as annotated unique rearrangements over total unique productive rearrangements; depth was the summed frequency of those rearrangements. TCR breadth was compared between groups using two-sided Wilcoxon rank-sum tests. TCRdb provides this immuneACCESS table in a form limited to in-frame rearrangements. Some clones are lacking; in checked studies, under half of them reflect an unresolved V gene, and why the rest are absent is not known. That table gives V, J and clone size, and the DNA gave D and trimming. This sample is represented by 380,000 or so clones; about nine tenths of them were singletons. Of the sample, around 6.4% falls within the top ten clones.

Worth noting for this clone: The target of this receptor is not known. Within one base of it there is no much larger clone, and no base qualities were kept.

The sample's treatment or condition label, in plain terms: some 19 received Ad26.COV2.S at low or high dose, single or two shots; 5 received placebo; per-sample allocation not given. For vaccine and placebo recipients, the sequenced repertoires came from samples collected on day 63 after the first injection. Between 29 July and 7 August 2020, Cohort 1b enrolled 25 adults aged 18-55 years at one site in Boston, USA. Ad26.COV2.S was a replication-incompetent adenovirus type 26 vector expressing a prefusion-stabilized SARS-CoV-2 spike protein from the original Wuhan strain. The V gene is TRBV7-2 and the J gene is TRBJ1-5, with 9 bases in between that match TRBD1. The sequencing here drew on peripheral blood, taken in a trial of Ad26.COV2.S vaccine versus placebo. The source is a person between 18 and 60 years old who received the Ad26.COV2.S COVID-19 vaccine or a placebo. The DNA sequence is TGTGCCAGCAGCCCCACCGGTGGGACAGGGAATCAGCCCCAGCATTTT. It is translated as CASSPTGGTGNQPQHF.